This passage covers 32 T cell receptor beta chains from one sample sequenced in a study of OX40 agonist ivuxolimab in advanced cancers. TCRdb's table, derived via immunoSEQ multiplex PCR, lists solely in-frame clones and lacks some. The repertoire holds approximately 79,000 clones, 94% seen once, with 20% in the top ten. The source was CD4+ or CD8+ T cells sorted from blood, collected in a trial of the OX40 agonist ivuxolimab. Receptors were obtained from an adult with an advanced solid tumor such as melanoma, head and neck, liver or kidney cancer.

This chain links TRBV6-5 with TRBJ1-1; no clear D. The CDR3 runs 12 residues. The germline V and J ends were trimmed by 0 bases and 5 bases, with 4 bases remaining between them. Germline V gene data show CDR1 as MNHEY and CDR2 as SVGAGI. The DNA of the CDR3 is TGTGCCAGCAGTTACTCGAGGACTGAAGCTTTCTTT. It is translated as CASSYSRTEAFF.

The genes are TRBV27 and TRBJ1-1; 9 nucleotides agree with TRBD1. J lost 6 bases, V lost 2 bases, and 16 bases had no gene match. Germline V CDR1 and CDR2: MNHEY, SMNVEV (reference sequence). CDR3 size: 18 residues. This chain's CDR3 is CASSLDRDRVRPVAEAFF. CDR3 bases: TGTGCCAGCAGTTTAGATAGGGACAGGGTGCGCCCGGTCGCTGAAGCTTTCTTT.

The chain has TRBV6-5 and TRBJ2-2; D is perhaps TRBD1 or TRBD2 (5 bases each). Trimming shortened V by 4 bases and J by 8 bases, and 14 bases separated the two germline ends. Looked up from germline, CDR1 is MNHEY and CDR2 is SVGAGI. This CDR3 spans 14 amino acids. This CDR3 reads CASSSGTSGGELFF. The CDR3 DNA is TGTGCCAGCAGTTCCGGGACCTCTGGGGGGGAGCTGTTTTTT.

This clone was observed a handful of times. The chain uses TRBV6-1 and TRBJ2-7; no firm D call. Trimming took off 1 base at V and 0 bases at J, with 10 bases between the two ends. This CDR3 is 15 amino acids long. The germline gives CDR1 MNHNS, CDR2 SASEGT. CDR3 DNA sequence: TGTGCCAGCAGTGAAGGGACGGATTACTCCTACGAGCAGTACTTC. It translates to CASSEGTDYSYEQYF.

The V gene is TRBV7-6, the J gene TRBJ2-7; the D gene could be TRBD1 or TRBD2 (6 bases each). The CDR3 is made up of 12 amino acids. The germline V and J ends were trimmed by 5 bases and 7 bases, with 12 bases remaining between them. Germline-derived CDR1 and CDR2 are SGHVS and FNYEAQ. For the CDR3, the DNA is TGTGCCAGCAGCCAAAGGGGGAGGGAGCAGTACTTC. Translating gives CASSQRGREQYF.

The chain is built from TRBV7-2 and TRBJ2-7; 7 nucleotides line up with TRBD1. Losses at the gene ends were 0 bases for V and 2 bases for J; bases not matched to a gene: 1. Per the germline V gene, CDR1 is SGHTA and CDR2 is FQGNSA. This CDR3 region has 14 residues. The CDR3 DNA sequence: TGTGCCAGCAGCTTAGCCGACAGGGCCTACGAGCAGTACTTC. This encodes CASSLADRAYEQYF.

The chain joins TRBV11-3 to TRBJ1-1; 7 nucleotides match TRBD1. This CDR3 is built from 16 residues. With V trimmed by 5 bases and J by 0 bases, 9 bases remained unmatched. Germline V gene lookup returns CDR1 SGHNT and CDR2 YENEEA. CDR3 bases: TGTGCCAGCAGCGAACACCAGACAGGGATGAACACTGAAGCTTTCTTT. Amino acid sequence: CASSEHQTGMNTEAFF.

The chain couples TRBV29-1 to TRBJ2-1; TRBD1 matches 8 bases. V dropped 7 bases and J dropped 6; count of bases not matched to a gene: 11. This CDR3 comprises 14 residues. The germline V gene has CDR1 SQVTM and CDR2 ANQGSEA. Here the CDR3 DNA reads TGCAGCGCTCCCGGGACAGGCGTTTTCAATGAGCAGTTCTTC. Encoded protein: CSAPGTGVFNEQFF.

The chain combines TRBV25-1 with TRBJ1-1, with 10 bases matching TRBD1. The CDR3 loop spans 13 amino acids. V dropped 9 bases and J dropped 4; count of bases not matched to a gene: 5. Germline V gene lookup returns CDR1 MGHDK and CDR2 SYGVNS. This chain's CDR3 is CASQGQGGTEAFF. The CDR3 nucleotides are TGTGCCAGTCAAGGACAGGGGGGCACTGAAGCTTTCTTT.

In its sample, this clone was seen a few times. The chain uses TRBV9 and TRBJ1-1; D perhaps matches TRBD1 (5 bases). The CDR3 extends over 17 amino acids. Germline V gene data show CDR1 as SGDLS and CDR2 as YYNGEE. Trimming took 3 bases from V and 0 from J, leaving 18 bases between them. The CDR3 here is CASSGWEFGGLNTEAFF. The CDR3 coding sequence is TGTGCCAGCAGCGGGTGGGAATTCGGGGGATTGAACACTGAAGCTTTCTTT.

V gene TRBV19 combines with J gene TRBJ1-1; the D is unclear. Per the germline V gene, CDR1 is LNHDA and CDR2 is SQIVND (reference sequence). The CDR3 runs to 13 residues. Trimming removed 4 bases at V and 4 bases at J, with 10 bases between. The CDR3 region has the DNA TGTGCCAGTAGTACCCGGGAATTCACTGAAGCTTTCTTT. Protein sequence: CASSTREFTEAFF.

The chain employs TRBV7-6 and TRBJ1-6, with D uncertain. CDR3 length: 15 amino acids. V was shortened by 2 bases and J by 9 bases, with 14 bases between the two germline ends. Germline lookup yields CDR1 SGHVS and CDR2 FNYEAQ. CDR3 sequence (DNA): TGTGCCAGCAGCTTACAGGACCCGAGAACTTCACCCCTCCACTTT. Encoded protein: CASSLQDPRTSPLHF.

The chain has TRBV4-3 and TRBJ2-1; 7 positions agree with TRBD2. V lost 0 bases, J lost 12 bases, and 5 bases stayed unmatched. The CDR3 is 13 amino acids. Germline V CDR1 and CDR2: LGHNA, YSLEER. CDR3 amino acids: CASSQDNGRTQFF. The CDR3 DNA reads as TGCGCCAGCAGCCAAGATAACGGGAGGACGCAGTTCTTC.

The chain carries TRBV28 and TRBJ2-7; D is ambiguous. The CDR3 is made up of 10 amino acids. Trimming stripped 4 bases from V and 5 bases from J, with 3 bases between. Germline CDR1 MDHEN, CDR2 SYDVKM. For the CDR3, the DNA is TGTGCCAGCAGTTACGACGAGCAGTACTTC. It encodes CASSYDEQYF.

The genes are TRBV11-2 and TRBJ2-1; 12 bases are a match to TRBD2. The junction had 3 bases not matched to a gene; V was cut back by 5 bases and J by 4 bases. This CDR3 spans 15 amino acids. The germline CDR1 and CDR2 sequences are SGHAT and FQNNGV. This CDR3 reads CASSPGLAGYNEQFF. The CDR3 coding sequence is TGTGCCAGCAGCCCGGGACTAGCGGGTTACAATGAGCAGTTCTTC.

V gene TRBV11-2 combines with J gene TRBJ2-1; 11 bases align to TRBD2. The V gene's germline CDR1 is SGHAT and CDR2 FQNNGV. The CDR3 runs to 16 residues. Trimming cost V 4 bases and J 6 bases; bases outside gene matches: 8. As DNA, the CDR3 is TGTGCCAGCAGCTCCCCACGACTAGCGGGGATCAATGAGCAGTTCTTC. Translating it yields CASSSPRLAGINEQFF.

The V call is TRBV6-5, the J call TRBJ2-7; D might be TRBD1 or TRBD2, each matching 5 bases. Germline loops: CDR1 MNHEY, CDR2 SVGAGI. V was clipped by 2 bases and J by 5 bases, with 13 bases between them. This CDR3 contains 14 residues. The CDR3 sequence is CASSYQGERDEQYF. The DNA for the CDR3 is TGTGCCAGCAGTTACCAGGGAGAAAGAGACGAGCAGTACTTC.

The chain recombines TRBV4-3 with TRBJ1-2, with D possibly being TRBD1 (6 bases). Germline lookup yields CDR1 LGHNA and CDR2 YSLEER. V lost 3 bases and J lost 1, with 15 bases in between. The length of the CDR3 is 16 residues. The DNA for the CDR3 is TGCGCCAGCAGCCAGACCGCCGGGACACTTAACTATGGCTACACCTTC. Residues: CASSQTAGTLNYGYTF.

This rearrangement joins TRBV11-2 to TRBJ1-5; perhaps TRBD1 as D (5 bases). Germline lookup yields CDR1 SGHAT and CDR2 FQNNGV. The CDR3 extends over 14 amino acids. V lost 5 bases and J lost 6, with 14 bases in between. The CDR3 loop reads CASSPGGGGQPQHF. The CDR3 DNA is TGTGCCAGCAGCCCGGGCGGCGGGGGTCAGCCCCAGCATTTT.

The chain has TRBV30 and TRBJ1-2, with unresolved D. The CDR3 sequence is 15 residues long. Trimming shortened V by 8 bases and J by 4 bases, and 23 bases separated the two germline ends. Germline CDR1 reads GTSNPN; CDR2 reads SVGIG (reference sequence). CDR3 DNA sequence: TGTGCCCGTCGGAGCGGGCGGGGATCCCTCTATGGCTACACCTTC. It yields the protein CARRSGRGSLYGYTF.

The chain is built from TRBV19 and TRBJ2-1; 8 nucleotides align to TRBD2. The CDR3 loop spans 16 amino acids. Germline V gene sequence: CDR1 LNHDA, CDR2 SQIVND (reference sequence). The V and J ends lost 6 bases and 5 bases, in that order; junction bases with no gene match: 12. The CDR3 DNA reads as TGTGCCAGTAGCCTTTCCTTAGCGGGAATCAACAATGAGCAGTTCTTC. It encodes CASSLSLAGINNEQFF.

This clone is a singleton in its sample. The CDR3 DNA follows: TGTGCCAGCAGCCCTCGGGACAGCGCACCCAATCAGCCCCAGCATTTT. Amino acids: CASSPRDSAPNQPQHF. V gene TRBV7-8 combines with J gene TRBJ1-5; 7 positions agree with TRBD1. V was clipped by 5 bases and J by 3 bases; unmatched bases: 10. The CDR3 extends over 16 amino acids. The germline V gene encodes CDR1 SGHVS and CDR2 FQNEAQ.

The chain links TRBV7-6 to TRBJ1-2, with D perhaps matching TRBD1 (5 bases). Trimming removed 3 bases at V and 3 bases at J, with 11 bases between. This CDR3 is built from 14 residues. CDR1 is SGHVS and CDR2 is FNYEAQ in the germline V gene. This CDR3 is CASSLEQGDYGYTF. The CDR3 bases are TGTGCCAGCAGCTTGGAGCAGGGAGACTATGGCTACACCTTC.

CDR3 sequence (DNA): TGTGCCAGCAGAGGGCTCGGGTCCACCTACGAGCAGTACTTC. Encoded protein: CASRGLGSTYEQYF. This chain joins TRBV27 and TRBJ2-7; D is ambiguous. V lost 6 bases and J 2 bases, leaving 14 bases between the germline ends. Looked up from germline, CDR1 is MNHEY and CDR2 is SMNVEV (reference sequence). This CDR3 has 14 amino acids.

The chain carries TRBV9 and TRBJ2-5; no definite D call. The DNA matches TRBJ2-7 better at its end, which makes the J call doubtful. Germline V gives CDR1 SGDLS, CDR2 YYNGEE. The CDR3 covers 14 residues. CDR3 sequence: CASSVASGPYEQYF. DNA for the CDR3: TGTGCCAGCAGCGTAGCATCAGGCCCCTACGAGCAGTACTTC.

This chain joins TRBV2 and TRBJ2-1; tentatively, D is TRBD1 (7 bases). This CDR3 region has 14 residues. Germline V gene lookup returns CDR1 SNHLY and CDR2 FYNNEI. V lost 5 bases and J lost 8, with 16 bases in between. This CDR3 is CASSFGGGRDEQFF. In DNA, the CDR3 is TGTGCCAGCAGTTTCGGAGGGGGCCGAGATGAGCAGTTCTTC. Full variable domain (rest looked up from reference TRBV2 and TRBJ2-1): EPEVTQTPSHQVTQMGQEVILRCVPISNHLYFYWYRQILGQKVEFLVSFYNNEISEKSEIFDDQFSVERPDGSNFTLKIRSTKLEDSAMYFCASSFGGGRDEQFFGPGTRLTVL.

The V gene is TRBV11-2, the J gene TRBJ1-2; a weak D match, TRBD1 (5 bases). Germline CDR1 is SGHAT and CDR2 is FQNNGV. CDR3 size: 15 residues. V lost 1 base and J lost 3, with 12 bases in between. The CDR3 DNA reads TGTGCCAGCAGCTTAGGGGGGGAGATCGACTATGGCTACACCTTC. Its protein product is CASSLGGEIDYGYTF.

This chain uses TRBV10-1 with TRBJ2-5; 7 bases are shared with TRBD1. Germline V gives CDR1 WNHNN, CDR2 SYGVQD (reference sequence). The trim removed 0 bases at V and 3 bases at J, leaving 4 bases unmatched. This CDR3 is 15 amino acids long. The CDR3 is CASSESTGLKETQYF. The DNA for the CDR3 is TGCGCCAGCAGTGAGTCGACAGGGTTGAAAGAGACCCAGTACTTC.

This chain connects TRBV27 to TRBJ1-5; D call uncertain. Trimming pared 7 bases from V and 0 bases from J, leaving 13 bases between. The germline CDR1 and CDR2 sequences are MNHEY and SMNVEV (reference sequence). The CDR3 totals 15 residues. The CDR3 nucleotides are TGTGCCAGCAAAGCCACAGATCTTAGCAATCAGCCCCAGCATTTT. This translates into CASKATDLSNQPQHF.

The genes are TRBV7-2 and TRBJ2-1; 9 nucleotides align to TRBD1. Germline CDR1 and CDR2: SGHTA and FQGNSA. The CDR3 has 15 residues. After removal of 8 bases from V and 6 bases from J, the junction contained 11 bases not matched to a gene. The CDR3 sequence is CASPTGTGSSNEQFF. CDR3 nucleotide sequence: TGTGCCAGCCCTACCGGGACAGGGAGTTCCAATGAGCAGTTCTTC.

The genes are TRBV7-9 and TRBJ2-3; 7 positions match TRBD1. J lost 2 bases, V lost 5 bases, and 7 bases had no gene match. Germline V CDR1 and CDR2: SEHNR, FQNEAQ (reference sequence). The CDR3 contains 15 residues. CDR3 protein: CASSPRQGPTDTQYF. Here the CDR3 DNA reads TGTGCCAGCAGCCCACGACAGGGACCCACAGATACGCAGTATTTT.

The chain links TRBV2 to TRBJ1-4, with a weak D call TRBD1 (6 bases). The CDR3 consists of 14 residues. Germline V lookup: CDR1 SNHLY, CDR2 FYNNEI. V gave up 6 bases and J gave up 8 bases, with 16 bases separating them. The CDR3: CASSPINRVEKLFF. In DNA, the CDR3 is TGTGCCAGCAGCCCTATAAACAGGGTGGAAAAACTGTTTTTT.